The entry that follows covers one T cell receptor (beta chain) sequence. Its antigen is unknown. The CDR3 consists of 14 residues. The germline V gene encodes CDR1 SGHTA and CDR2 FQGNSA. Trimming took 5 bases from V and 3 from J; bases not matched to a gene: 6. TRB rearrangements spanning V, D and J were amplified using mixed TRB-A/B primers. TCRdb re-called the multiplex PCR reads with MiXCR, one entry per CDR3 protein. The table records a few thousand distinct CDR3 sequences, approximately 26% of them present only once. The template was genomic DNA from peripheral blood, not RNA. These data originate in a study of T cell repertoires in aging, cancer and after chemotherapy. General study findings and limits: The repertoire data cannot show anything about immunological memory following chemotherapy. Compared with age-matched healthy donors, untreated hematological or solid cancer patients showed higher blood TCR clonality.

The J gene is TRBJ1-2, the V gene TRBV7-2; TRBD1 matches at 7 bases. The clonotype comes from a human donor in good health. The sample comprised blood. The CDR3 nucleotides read TGTGCCAGCAGCCCTAGGACAGGTGACTATGGCTACACCTTC. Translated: CASSPRTGDYGYTF.